These T cell receptor gamma chains were read from a single sample in a study of γδ T cells in repeated Plasmodium falciparum infection. TCRdb processed the multiplex PCR reads again with the CATT caller. The sample consists of some 32,000 gamma-chain clones, over 1.1% of them appearing once. Material for sequencing was gamma-delta T cells from blood. The source of these receptors is a pool of human donors (malaria-infected and uninfected, not separated). CDR3s include the opening cysteine and the closing phenylalanine or tryptophan. Fields, in order: clone size, V gene, J gene, CDR3 DNA, CDR3 protein. Sizes are listed as once, few, many or a size class.

size: many; V: TRGV2; J: TRGJ1/TRGJ2; DNA: TGTGCCACCTGGGACGGGCATGGAATTGATTATTATAAGAAACTCTTT; CDR3: CATWDGHGIDYYKKLF
size: many; V: TRGV4; J: TRGJ1/TRGJ2; DNA: TGTGCCACCTGGGATGGCCCGAGGAAACTCTTT; CDR3: CATWDGPRKLF
size: many; V: TRGV3; J: TRGJP2; DNA: TGTGCCACCTGGGACAGGTACGGTAGTGATTGGATCAAGACGTTT; CDR3: CATWDRYGSDWIKTF
size: medium-sized; V: TRGV3; J: TRGJP; DNA: TGTGCCACCTGGGACAGGCAAGAGTTGGGCAAAAAAATCAAGGTATTT; CDR3: CATWDRQELGKKIKVF
size: many; V: TRGV9; J: TRGJP1; DNA: TGTGCCTTGTGGGAGTTTGATACCACTGGTTGGTTCAAGATATTT; CDR3: CALWEFDTTGWFKIF
size: many; V: TRGV3; J: TRGJ1/TRGJ2; DNA: TGTGCCACCTGGGACGGAATCCCTTATTATAAGAAACTCTTT; CDR3: CATWDGIPYYKKLF
size: medium-sized; V: TRGV9; J: TRGJP; DNA: TGTGCCTTGTGGGATAGAGAGTTGGGCAAAAAAATCAAGGTATTT; CDR3: CALWDRELGKKIKVF
size: many; V: TRGV9; J: TRGJP2; DNA: TGTGCCTTGTGGGACGGTAGTGATTGGATCAAGACGTTT; CDR3: CALWDGSDWIKTF
size: many; V: TRGV2; J: TRGJ1/TRGJ2; DNA: TGTGCCACCTGGGACGTACGCTCCAAGAAACTCTTT; CDR3: CATWDVRSKKLF
size: medium-sized; V: TRGV9; J: TRGJP; DNA: TGTGCCTTGTGGGAGCCTTCACAAGAGTTGGGCAAAAAAATCAAGGTATTT; CDR3: CALWEPSQELGKKIKVF
size: many; V: TRGV4; J: TRGJP1; DNA: TGTGCCACCTGGAACGGTTGGTTCAAGATATTT; CDR3: CATWNGWFKIF
size: medium-sized; V: TRGV9; J: TRGJ1/TRGJ2; DNA: TGTGCCTTGTGGGAGGTGAGATATAAGAAACTCTTT; CDR3: CALWEVRYKKLF
size: many; V: TRGV5; J: TRGJ1/TRGJ2; DNA: TGTGCCACCTGGGACAGGCCGGGAATGAATTATAAGAAACTCTTT; CDR3: CATWDRPGMNYKKLF
size: many; V: TRGV2; J: TRGJP2; DNA: TGTGCCACCTGGGACGGTAGTGATTGGATCAAGACGTTT; CDR3: CATWDGSDWIKTF
size: many; V: TRGV9; J: TRGJ1/TRGJ2; DNA: TGTGCCTTGTGGGAGTCCACGTGCAGGGGTAAGAAACTCTTT; CDR3: CALWESTCRGKKLF
size: many; V: TRGV2; J: TRGJP2; DNA: TGTGCCACCTGGGACGGGGGGAGTAGTGATTGGATCAAGACGTTT; CDR3: CATWDGGSSDWIKTF
size: medium-sized; V: TRGV9; J: TRGJ1/TRGJ2; DNA: TGTGCCTTGTGGGAGACTCATAAGAAACTCTTT; CDR3: CALWETHKKLF
size: many; V: TRGV3; J: TRGJ1/TRGJ2; DNA: TGTGCCACCTGGGACAGGCCGCCACCGAATTATTATAAGAAACTCTTT; CDR3: CATWDRPPPNYYKKLF
size: many; V: TRGV5; J: TRGJ1/TRGJ2; DNA: TGTGCCACCTGGCTCCATCGGGATTATAAGAAACTCTTT; CDR3: CATWLHRDYKKLF
size: many; V: TRGV3; J: TRGJP1; DNA: TGTGCCACCTGGGACGGCACTGGTTGGTTCAAGATATTT; CDR3: CATWDGTGWFKIF
size: many; V: TRGV4; J: TRGJ1/TRGJ2; DNA: TGTGCCACCTGGATCTATTGGGATAAGAAACTCTTT; CDR3: CATWIYWDKKLF
size: many; V: TRGV3; J: TRGJ1/TRGJ2; DNA: TGTGCCACCTGGGACCCCCCGAATTATTATAAGAAACTCTTT; CDR3: CATWDPPNYYKKLF
size: many; V: TRGV5; J: TRGJ1/TRGJ2; DNA: TGTGCCACCTGGGACAGGAGTAGGGCCTCGAATTATTATAAGAAACTCTTT; CDR3: CATWDRSRASNYYKKLF
size: many; V: TRGV4; J: TRGJ1/TRGJ2; DNA: TGTGCCACCTGGGATCCTGGGAGCGATAAGAAACTCTTT; CDR3: CATWDPGSDKKLF
size: many; V: TRGV2; J: TRGJ1/TRGJ2; DNA: TGTGCCACCTGGGACGGGCTCTATTATAAGAAACTCTTT; CDR3: CATWDGLYYKKLF
size: many; V: TRGV3; J: TRGJ1/TRGJ2; DNA: TGTGCCACCTGGGACAGGCCTATTTATAAGAAACTCTTT; CDR3: CATWDRPIYKKLF
size: many; V: TRGV3; J: TRGJ1/TRGJ2; DNA: TGTGCCACCTGGGACATCACGGGATGGTATAAGAAACTCTTT; CDR3: CATWDITGWYKKLF
size: medium-sized; V: TRGV3; J: TRGJ1/TRGJ2; DNA: TGTGCCACCTGGGACAGGCCTTATAAGAAACTCTTT; CDR3: CATWDRPYKKLF
size: many; V: TRGV4; J: TRGJ1/TRGJ2; DNA: TGTGCCACCTGGGATGGACATTATTATAAGAAACTCTTT; CDR3: CATWDGHYYKKLF
size: many; V: TRGV4; J: TRGJP2; DNA: TGTGCCACCTGGGCGCTGAGTGATTGGATCAAGACGTTT; CDR3: CATWALSDWIKTF
size: many; V: TRGV2; J: TRGJ1/TRGJ2; DNA: TGTGCCACCTGGGACGGGATGGGTTATAAGAAACTCTTT; CDR3: CATWDGMGYKKLF
size: many; V: TRGV2; J: TRGJ1/TRGJ2; DNA: TGTGCCACCTGGGACCGAGATTATTATAAGAAACTCTTT; CDR3: CATWDRDYYKKLF
size: many; V: TRGV2; J: TRGJ1/TRGJ2; DNA: TGTGCCACCTGGGACGGGCCTTCGGCAAGACTTGGTTATAAGAAACTCTTT; CDR3: CATWDGPSARLGYKKLF
size: many; V: TRGV8; J: TRGJ1/TRGJ2; DNA: TGTGCCACCTGGGATAGCTCGAATTATTATAAGAAACTCTTT; CDR3: CATWDSSNYYKKLF
size: many; V: TRGV2; J: TRGJ1/TRGJ2; DNA: TGTGCCACCTGGGACGGGCCGATTGCGTCGAATTATTATAAGAAACTCTTT; CDR3: CATWDGPIASNYYKKLF
size: many; V: TRGV4; J: TRGJ1/TRGJ2; DNA: TGTGCCACCTGGGAGACTAAGAAACTCTTT; CDR3: CATWETKKLF
size: many; V: TRGV8; J: TRGJ1/TRGJ2; DNA: TGTGCCACCTGGGATTTCCCCTTATATTATAAGAAACTCTTT; CDR3: CATWDFPLYYKKLF
size: many; V: TRGV9; J: TRGJ1/TRGJ2; DNA: TGTGCCTTGTGGGAGGTCGGGAGTTATTATAAGAAACTCTTT; CDR3: CALWEVGSYYKKLF
size: medium-sized; V: TRGV4; J: TRGJ1/TRGJ2; DNA: TGTGCCACCTGGGCTTATTATAAGAAACTCTTT; CDR3: CATWAYYKKLF
size: many; V: TRGV2; J: TRGJP2; DNA: TGTGCCACCTGGGACGGAAAAGATTGGATCAAGACGTTT; CDR3: CATWDGKDWIKTF